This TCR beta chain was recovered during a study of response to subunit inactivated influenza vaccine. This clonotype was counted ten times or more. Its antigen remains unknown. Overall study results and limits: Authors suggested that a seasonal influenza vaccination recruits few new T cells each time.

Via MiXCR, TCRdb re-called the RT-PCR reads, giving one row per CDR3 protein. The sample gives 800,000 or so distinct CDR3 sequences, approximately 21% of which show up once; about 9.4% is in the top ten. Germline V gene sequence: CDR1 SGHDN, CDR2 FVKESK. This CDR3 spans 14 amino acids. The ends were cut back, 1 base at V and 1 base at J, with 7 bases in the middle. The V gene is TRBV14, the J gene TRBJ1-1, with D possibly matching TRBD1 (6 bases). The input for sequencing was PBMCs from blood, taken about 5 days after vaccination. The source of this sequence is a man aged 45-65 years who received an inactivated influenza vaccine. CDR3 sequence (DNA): TGTGCCAGCAGCCAAGGAGGGGGGAACACTGAAGCTTTCTTT. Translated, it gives CASSQGGGNTEAFF.